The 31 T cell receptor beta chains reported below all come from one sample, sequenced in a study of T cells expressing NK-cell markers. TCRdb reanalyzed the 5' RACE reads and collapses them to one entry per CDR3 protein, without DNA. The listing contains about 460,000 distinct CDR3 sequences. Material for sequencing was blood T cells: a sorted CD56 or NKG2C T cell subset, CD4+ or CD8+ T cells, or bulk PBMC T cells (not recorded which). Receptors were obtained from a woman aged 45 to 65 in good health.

CDR3 protein: CASSHTLAGGPDEQFF. The genes are TRBV4-2 and TRBJ2-1; TCRdb selects TRBD2, and the lack of DNA leaves this call unchecked. Germline V gene lookup returns CDR1 LGHNA and CDR2 YNFKEQ. There are 16 residues in the CDR3.

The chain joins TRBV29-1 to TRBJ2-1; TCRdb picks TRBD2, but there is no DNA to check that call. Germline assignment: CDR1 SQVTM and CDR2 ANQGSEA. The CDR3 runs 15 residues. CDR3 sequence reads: CSVIPGLAGYNEQFF.

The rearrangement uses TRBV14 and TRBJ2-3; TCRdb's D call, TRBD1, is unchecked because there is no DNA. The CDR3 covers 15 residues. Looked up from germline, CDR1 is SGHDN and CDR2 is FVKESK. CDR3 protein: CASSLPGVYTDTQYF.

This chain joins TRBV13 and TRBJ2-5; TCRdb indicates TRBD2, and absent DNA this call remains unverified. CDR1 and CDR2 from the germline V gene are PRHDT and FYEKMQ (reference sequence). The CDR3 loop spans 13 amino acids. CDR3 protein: CASSPRGAETQYF.

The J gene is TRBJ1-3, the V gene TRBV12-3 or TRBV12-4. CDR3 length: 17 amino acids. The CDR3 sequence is CASSSPSGLRLGNTIYF.

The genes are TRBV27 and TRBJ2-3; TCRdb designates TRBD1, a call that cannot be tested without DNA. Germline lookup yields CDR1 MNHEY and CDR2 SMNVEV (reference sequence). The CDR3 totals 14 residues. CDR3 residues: CASGAGGRTDTQYF.

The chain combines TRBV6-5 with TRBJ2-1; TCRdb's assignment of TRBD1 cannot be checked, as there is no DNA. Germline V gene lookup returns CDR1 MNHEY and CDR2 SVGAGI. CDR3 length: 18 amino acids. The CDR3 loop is CASRDGGGGQTRSSEQFF.

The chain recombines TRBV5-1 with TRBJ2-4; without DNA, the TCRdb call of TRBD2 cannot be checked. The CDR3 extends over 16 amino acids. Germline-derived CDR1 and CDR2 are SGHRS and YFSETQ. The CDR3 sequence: CASSVGTSNAKNIQYF.

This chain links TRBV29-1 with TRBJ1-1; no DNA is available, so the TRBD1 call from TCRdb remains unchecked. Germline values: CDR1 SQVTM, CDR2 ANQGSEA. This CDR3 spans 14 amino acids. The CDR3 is CSVRGQTDNTEAFF.

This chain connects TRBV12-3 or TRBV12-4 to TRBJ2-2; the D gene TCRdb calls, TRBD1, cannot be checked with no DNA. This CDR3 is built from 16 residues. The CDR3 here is CASSERPRGQGGELFF.

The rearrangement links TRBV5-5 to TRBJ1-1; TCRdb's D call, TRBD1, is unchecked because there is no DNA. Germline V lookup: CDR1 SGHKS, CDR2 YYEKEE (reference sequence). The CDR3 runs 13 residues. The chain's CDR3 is CASSFGTVAEAFF.

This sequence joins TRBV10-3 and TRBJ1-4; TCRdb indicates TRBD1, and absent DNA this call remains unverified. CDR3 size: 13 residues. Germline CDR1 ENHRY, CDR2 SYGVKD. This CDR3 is CATRTDSNEKLFF.

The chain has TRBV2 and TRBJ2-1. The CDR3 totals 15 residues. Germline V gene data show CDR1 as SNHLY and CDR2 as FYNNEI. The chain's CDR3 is CASSKIGTDYNEQFF.

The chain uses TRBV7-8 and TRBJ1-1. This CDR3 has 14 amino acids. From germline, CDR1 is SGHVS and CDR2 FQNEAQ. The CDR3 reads CASSLEGQDTEAFF.

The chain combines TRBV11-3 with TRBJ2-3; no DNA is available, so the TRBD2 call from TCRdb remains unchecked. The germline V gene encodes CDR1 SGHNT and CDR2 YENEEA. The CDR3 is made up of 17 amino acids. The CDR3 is CASSLGVLADGTDTQYF.

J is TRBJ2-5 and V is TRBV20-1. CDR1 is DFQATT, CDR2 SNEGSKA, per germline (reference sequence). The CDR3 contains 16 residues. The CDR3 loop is CSARVRALLYQETQYF.

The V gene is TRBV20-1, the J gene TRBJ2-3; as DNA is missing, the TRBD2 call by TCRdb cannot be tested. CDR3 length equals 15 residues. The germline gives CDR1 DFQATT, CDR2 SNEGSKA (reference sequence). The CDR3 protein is CSARSREGSTDTQYF.

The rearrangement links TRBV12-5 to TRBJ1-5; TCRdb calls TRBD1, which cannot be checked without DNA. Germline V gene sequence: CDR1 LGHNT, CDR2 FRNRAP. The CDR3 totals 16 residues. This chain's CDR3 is CASGPGHRVGDQPQHF.

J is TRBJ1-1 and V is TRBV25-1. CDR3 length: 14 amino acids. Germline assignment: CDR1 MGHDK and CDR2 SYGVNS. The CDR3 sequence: CASSAGLLNTEAFF. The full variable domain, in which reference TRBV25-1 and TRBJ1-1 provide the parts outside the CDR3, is EADIYQTPRYLVIGTGKKITLECSQTMGHDKMYWYQQDPGMELHLIHYSYGVNSTEKGDLSSESTVSRIRTEHFPLTLESARPSHTSQYLCASSAGLLNTEAFFGQGTRLTVV.

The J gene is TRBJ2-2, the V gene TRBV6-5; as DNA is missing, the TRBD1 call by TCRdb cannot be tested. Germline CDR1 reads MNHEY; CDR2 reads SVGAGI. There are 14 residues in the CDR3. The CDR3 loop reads CATRRTPGTGELFF.

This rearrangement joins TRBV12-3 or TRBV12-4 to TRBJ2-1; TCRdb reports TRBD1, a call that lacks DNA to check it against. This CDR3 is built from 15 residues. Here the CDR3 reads CASSFNGQLYNEQFF.

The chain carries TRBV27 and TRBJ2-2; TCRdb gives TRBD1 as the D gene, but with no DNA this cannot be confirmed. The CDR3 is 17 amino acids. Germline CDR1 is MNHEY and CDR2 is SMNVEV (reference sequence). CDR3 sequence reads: CASSPGWGRDNTGELFF.

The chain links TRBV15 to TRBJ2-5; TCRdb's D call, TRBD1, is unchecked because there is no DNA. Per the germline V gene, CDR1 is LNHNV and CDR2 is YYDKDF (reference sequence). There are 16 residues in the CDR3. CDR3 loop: CATSRDETGEQETQYF.

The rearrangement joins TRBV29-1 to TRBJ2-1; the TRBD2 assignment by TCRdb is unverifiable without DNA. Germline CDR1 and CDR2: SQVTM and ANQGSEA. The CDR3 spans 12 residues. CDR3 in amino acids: CSSRTTTNEQFF.

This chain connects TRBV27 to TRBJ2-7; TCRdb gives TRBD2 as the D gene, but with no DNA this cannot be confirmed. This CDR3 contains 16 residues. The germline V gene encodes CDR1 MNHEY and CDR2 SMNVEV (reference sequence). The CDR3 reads CASSLSGTSGPYEQYF.

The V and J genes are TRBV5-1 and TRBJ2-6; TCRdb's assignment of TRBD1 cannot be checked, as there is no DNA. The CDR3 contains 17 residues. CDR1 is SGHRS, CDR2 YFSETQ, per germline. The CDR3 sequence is CASRPGQPYSGANVLTF.

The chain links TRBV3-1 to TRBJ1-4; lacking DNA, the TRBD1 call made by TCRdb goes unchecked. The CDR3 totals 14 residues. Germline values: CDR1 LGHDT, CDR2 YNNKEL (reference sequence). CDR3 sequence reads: CASSSQGFNEKLFF.

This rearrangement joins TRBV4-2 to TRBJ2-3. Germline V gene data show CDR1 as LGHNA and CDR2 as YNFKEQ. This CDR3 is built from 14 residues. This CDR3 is CASSPGVKSDTQYF.

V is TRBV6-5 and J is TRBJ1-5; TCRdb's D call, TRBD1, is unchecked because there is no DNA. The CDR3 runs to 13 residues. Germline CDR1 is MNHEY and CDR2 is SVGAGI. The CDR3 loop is CASRRDRGEPQHF.

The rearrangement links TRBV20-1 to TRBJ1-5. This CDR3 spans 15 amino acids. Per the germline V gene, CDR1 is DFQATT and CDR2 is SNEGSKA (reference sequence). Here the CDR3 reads CSARGRGIGNQPQHF.

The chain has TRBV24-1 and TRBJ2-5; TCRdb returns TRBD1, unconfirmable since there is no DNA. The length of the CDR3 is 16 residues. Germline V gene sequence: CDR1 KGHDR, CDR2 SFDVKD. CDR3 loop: CATSDTRDTRQETQYF.